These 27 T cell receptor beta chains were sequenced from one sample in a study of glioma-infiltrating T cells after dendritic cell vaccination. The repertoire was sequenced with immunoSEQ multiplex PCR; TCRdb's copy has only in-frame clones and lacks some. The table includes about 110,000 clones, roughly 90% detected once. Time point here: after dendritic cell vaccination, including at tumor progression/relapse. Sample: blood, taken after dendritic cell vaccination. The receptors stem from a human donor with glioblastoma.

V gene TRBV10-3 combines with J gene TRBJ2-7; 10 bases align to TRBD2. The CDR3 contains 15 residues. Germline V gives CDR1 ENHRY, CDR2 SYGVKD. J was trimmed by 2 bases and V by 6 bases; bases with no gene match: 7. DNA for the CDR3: TGTGCCATCAGGTCTAGCGGGGGCTCCCCCTACGAGCAGTACTTC. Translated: CAIRSSGGSPYEQYF.

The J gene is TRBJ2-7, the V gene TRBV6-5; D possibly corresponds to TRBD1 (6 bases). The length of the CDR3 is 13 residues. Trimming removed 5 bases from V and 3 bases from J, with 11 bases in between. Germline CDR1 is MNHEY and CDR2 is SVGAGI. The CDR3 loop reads CASSQGSSYEQYF. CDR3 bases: TGTGCCAGCAGTCAGGGGAGCAGCTACGAGCAGTACTTC.

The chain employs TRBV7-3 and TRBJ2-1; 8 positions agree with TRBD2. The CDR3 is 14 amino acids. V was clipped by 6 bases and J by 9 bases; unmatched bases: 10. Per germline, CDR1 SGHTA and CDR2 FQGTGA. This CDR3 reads CASSTTSGVTEQFF. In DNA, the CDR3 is TGTGCCAGCAGTACCACTAGCGGAGTCACTGAGCAGTTCTTC.

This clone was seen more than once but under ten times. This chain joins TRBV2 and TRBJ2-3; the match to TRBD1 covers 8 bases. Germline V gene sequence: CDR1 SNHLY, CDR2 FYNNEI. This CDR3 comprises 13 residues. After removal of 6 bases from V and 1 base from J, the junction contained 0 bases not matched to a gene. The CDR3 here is CASRGQGTDTQYF. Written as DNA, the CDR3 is TGTGCCAGCAGGGGACAGGGCACAGATACGCAGTATTTT.

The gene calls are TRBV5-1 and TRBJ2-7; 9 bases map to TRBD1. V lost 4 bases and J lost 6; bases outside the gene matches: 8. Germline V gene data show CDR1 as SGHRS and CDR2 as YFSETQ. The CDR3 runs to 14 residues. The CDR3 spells CASSIWTGDGEQYF. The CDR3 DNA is TGCGCCAGCAGCATCTGGACAGGGGATGGCGAGCAGTACTTC. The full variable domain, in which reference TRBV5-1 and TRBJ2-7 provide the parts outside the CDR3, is KAGVTQTPRYLIKTRGQQVTLSCSPISGHRSVSWYQQTPGQGLQFLFEYFSETQRNKGNFPGRFSGRQFSNSRSEMNVSTLELGDSALYLCASSIWTGDGEQYFGPGTRLTVT.

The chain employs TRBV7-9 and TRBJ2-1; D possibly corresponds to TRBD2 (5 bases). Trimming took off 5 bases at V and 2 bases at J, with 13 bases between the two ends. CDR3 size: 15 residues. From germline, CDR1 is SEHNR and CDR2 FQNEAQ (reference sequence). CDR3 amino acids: CASSPLRGAYNEQFF. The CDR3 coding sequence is TGTGCCAGCAGCCCCCTCCGGGGAGCCTACAATGAGCAGTTCTTC.

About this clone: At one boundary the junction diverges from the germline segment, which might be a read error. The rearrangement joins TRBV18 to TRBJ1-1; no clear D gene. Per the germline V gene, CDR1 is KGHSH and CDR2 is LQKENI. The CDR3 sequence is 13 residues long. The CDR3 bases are TGTGCCAGCTCACCACCCGGGAACCCTGAAGCTTTCTTT. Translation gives CASSPPGNPEAFF.

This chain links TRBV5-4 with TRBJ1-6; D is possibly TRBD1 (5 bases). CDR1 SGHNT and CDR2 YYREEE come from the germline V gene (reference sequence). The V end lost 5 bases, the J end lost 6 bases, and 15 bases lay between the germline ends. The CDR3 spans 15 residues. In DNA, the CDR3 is TGTGCCAGCAGAACTGAAGACAGCGCTAATTCACCCCTCCACTTT. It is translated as CASRTEDSANSPLHF.

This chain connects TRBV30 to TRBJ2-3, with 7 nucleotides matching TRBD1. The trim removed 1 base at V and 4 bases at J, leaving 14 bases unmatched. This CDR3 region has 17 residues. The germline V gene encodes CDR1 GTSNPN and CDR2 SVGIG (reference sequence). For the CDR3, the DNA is TGTGCCTGGAGTGAGACAGGGCGTCAGATCGGCGCAGATACGCAGTATTTT. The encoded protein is CAWSETGRQIGADTQYF.

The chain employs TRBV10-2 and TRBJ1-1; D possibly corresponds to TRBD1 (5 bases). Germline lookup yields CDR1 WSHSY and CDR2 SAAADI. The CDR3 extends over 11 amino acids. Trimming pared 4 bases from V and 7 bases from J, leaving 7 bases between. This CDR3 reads CASSGGLEAFF. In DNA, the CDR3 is TGCGCCAGCAGTGGGGGACTTGAAGCTTTCTTT.

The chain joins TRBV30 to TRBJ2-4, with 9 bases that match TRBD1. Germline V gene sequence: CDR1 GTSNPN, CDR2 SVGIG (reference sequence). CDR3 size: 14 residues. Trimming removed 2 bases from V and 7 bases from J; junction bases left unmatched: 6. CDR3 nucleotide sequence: TGTGCCTGGAGTCCACAGGGGGCAGGGAACATTCAGTACTTC. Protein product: CAWSPQGAGNIQYF.

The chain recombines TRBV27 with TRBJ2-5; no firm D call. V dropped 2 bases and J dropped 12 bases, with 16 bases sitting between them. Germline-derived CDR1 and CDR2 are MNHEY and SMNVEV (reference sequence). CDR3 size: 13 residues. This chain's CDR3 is CASSLEAVTHKYF. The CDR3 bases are TGTGCCAGCAGTTTAGAGGCAGTCACGCATAAGTACTTC.

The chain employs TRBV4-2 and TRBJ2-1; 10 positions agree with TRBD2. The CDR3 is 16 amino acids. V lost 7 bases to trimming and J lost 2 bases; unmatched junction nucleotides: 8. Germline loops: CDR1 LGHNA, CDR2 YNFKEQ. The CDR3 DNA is TGTGCCAGCACCTCCAAGCGGGGGGGCACCTACAATGAGCAGTTCTTC. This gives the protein CASTSKRGGTYNEQFF.

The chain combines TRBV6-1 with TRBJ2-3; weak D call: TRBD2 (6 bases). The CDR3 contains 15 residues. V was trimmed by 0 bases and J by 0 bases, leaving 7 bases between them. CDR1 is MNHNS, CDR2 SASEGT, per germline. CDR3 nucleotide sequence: TGTGCCAGCAGTGAAGCGCGGGGTAGCACAGATACGCAGTATTTT. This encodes CASSEARGSTDTQYF.

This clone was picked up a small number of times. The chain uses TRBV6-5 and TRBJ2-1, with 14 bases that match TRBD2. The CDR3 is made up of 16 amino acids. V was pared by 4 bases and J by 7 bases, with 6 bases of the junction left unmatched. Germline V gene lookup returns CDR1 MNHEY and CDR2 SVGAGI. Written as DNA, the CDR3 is TGTGCCAGCAGTTCCGGGACTAGCGGGAGAGGAAATGAGCAGTTCTTC. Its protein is CASSSGTSGRGNEQFF.

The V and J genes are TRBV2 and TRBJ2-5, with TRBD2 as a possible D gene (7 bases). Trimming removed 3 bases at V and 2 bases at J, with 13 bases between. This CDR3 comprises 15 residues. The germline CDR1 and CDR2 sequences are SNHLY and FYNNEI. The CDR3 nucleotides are TGTGCCAGCAGTGATAGGGGGGGGTCTCAAGAGACCCAGTACTTC. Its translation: CASSDRGGSQETQYF.

The CDR3 is CASGLGRDYGEKLFF. The CDR3 region has the DNA TGTGCTAGTGGTTTGGGCCGGGATTACGGTGAAAAACTGTTTTTT. V and J are TRBV12-5 and TRBJ1-4, with no clear D. CDR1 is LGHNT, CDR2 FRNRAP, per germline. The V end was cut by 1 base, the J end by 7 bases, with 13 bases between. The CDR3 consists of 15 residues.

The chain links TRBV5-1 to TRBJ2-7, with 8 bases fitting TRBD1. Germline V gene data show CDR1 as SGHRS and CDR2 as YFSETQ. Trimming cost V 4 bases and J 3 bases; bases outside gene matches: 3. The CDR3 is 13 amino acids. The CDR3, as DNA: TGCGCCAGCAGCACCGGACAGGGCTACGAGCAGTACTTC. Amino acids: CASSTGQGYEQYF. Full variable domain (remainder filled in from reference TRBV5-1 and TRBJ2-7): KAGVTQTPRYLIKTRGQQVTLSCSPISGHRSVSWYQQTPGQGLQFLFEYFSETQRNKGNFPGRFSGRQFSNSRSEMNVSTLELGDSALYLCASSTGQGYEQYFGPGTRLTVT.

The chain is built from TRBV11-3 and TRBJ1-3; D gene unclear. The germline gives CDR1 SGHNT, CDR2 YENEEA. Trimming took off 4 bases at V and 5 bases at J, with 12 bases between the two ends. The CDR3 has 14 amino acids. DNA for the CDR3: TGTGCCAGCAGCTATTTGGAGGATAGAAACACCATATATTTT. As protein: CASSYLEDRNTIYF.

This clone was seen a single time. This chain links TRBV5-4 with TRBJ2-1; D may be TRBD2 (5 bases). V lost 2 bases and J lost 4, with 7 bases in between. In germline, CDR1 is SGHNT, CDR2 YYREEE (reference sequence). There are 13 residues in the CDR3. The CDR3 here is CASSFRGYNEQFF. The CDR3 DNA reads TGTGCCAGCAGCTTCCGGGGATACAATGAGCAGTTCTTC.

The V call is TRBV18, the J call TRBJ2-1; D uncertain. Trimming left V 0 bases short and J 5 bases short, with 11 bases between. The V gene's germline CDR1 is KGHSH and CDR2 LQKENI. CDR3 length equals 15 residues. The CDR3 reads CASSPPGLVHNEQFF. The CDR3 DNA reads TGTGCCAGCTCACCACCGGGTCTAGTCCACAATGAGCAGTTCTTC.

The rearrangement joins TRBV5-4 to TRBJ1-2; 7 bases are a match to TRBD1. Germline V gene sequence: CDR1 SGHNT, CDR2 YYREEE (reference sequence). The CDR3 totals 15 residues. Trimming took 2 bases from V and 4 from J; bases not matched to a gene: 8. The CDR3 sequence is CASSLGTESFYGYTF. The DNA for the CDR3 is TGTGCCAGCAGCTTAGGGACAGAGTCTTTCTATGGCTACACCTTC.

CDR3 loop: CAAAGGWYGYTF. CDR3 in DNA: TGTGCCGCCGCTGGGGGCTGGTATGGCTACACCTTC. V usage is TRBV30 and J usage is TRBJ1-2; maybe TRBD1 (6 bases). Trimming pared 8 bases from V and 5 bases from J, leaving 15 bases between. The CDR3 covers 12 residues. The V gene's germline CDR1 is GTSNPN and CDR2 SVGIG (reference sequence).

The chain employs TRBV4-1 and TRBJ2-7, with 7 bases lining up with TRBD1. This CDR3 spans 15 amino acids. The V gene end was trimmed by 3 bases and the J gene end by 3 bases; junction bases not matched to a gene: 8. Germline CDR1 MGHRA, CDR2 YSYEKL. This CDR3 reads CASSHPGTDVYEQYF. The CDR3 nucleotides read TGCGCCAGCAGCCATCCCGGGACAGACGTCTACGAGCAGTACTTC.

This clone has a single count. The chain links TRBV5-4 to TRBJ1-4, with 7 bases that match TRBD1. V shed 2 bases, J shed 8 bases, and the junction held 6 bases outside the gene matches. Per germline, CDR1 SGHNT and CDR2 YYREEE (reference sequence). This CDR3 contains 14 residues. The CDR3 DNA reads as TGTGCCAGCAGCTTAAAGGGACAGACAGAAAAACTGTTTTTT. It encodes CASSLKGQTEKLFF.

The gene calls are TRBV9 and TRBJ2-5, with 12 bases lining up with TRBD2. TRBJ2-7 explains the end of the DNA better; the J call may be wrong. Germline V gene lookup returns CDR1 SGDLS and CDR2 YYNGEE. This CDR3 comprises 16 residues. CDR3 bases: TGTGCCAGCAGCCCCTACGGACTAGCGGGATCGGGCGAGCAGTACTTC. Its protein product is CASSPYGLAGSGEQYF.

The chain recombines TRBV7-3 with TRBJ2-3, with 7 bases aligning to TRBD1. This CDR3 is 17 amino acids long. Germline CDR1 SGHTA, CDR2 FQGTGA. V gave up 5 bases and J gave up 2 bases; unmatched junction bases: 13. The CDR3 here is CASSEGDRFSLTDTQYF. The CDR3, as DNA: TGTGCCAGCAGCGAAGGGGACAGATTCAGTCTCACAGATACGCAGTATTTT.